This note documents a single T cell receptor (beta chain) sequence. What it recognizes is unknown. The data were obtained in a study of vaccination and CD4 T cells after COVID-19. Background on the study: Post-COVID draws came a median around 100 days after diagnosis (range 35 to 161). Overlapping SARS-CoV-2, HCoV-NL63, HCoV-OC43 and HCoV-229E spike peptides were used to stimulate cells. Regarding the study as a whole: Post-vaccination reactive clonotypes (median around 40) did not differ significantly from post-infection (approximately 20).

The CDR3 is 17 residues long. The V gene end was trimmed by 2 bases and the J gene end by 5 bases; junction bases not matched to a gene: 12. Germline V gene data show CDR1 as MGHDK and CDR2 as SYGVNS. An Oncomine TCR Beta short-read assay was used to sequence the DNA from cultured CD4+ T cells. TCRdb reprocessed the PCR reads via MiXCR and lists one record per CDR3 protein. The table has about 13,000 distinct CDR3 sequences, about 43% seen once. Treatment specified: roughly 10-day PBMC culture with coronavirus spike peptide pools or control peptides (ViraFEST assay). With 8.5 to 10 ug/ml peptide pools and around 9.6 IU/ml IL-2, PBMCs were cultured at a few million per well.

Sequenced material: CD4+ T cells from blood, cultured in vitro. The chain uses TRBV25-1 and TRBJ2-5, with 9 bases fitting TRBD1. This clonotype originated in a human donor who had recovered from COVID-19. Here the CDR3 reads CASSEPKAGDREETQYF. In DNA form, the CDR3 reads TGTGCCAGCAGTGAACCCAAGGCAGGGGACAGGGAGGAGACCCAGTACTTC.